Below, one T cell receptor (beta chain) is given with its context. Its cognate antigen is unknown. These data belong to a study of T cell responses to AZD1222 COVID-19 vaccine. The data were produced by immunoSEQ multiplex PCR, yet TCRdb's version contains in-frame clones alone and is incomplete. Altogether 100,000 or so clones are present, less than 90% being singletons, with the ten largest covering 16%. CDR1 is SGHRS, CDR2 YFSETQ, per germline. The V end was cut by 4 bases, the J end by 3 bases, with 13 bases between. CDR3 length equals 14 residues. Whole-study findings and limits: Spike-specific TCR breadth rose after two AZD1222 doses, and depth rose as well. The peak T cell response came first, and repertoires were sampled only after it. Nearly half of unique spike-specific TCRs reportedly avoided B.1.351 and B.1.1.7 mutated regions.

The sample was peripheral blood, taken on day 0 of AZD1222 vaccination. The receptor's source is an adult in good health. The chain joins TRBV5-1 to TRBJ1-2, with D possibly matching TRBD1 (5 bases). The CDR3 region is CASSRSGGDYGYTF. The CDR3 DNA sequence: TGCGCCAGCAGCCGATCTGGGGGTGACTATGGCTACACCTTC.